This T cell receptor beta chain was recorded in a study of CD8 T cells in ankylosing spondylitis. Each CDR3 protein gets one entry after TCRdb re-called the 5' RACE reads with MiXCR. Of around 770,000 distinct CDR3 sequences listed, about an eighth are singletons. Points from the study as a whole: Earlier work had already found some motif variants in reactive arthritis synovial fluid and blood. For ankylosing spondylitis blood, a TCR beta motif of about 8 highly homologous variants appeared characteristic.

CDR3 length equals 14 residues. The V and J ends lost 3 bases and 7 bases respectively, with 13 bases between them. From germline, CDR1 is SGDLS and CDR2 YYNGEE. Comments on this clonotype: As yet, its antigen is unknown.

The specimen was blood, either unsorted or a sorted T cell fraction (not recorded which). This sequence joins TRBV9 and TRBJ2-2; D is perhaps TRBD1 or TRBD2 (5 bases each). The receptor's source is a male donor with ankylosing spondylitis. CDR3 DNA sequence: TGTGCCAGCAGCGCTAGAGGGGATCACGGGGAGCTGTTTTTT. Its translation is CASSARGDHGELFF.